A single sample gave rise to the 24 T cell receptor beta chains below, sequenced in a study of cytomegalovirus exposure and HLA in healthy donors. The primer mix had 60 Vbeta and 13 Jbeta primers. The assay was immunoSEQ multiplex PCR, and TCRdb's table has in-frame clones only and misses some. The table has about 140,000 clones, 73% seen once; the top ten hold over 1%. Sequencing was done on a sample of PBMCs. The receptors originated from a woman aged 40 to 50 in good health and CMV-seronegative.

The chain links TRBV6-1 to TRBJ2-2; TRBD2 matches at 10 bases. V lost 3 bases to trimming and J lost 0 bases; unmatched junction nucleotides: 13. This CDR3 spans 20 amino acids. The germline gives CDR1 MNHNS, CDR2 SASEGT. The DNA for the CDR3 is TGTGCCAGCAGTGAGGGTATCGGGCTAGCGGGGGCCACGAACACCGGGGAGCTGTTTTTT. Amino acid sequence: CASSEGIGLAGATNTGELFF.

This clone was seen a single time. V and J are TRBV4-3 and TRBJ2-2; 9 bases align to TRBD2. The V gene end was trimmed by 1 base and the J gene end by 5 bases; junction bases not matched to a gene: 8. Germline V gives CDR1 LGHNA, CDR2 YSLEER. The CDR3 is 17 residues long. The CDR3 reads CASSQGSVAGETGELFF. For the CDR3, the DNA is TGCGCCAGCAGCCAAGGCTCCGTAGCGGGGGAGACCGGGGAGCTGTTTTTT.

This CDR3 reads CASSPGQSNSPLHF. In nucleotides, the CDR3 is TGTGCCAGCAGTCCGGGACAGTCTAATTCACCCCTCCACTTT. The V and J genes are TRBV5-4 and TRBJ1-6; 7 nucleotides match TRBD1. Germline lookup yields CDR1 SGHNT and CDR2 YYREEE (reference sequence). V shed 5 bases and J 6 bases; nucleotides not matched to a gene: 5. The CDR3 covers 14 residues. Based on the CDR3 plus reference TRBV5-4 and TRBJ1-6, the full variable domain is ETGVTQSPTHLIKTRGQQVTLRCSSQSGHNTVSWYQQALGQGPQFIFQYYREEENGRGNFPPRFSGLQFPNYSSELNVNALELDDSALYLCASSPGQSNSPLHFGNGTRLTVT.

The count of this clone is one. This rearrangement joins TRBV7-2 to TRBJ2-2; 9 bases are shared with TRBD1. The junction had 9 bases not matched to a gene; V was cut back by 4 bases and J by 6 bases. This CDR3 has 16 amino acids. Germline CDR1 and CDR2: SGHTA and FQGNSA. The CDR3 DNA reads TGTGCCAGCAGCTCCGGGACAGGGCTTTTCGCCGGGGAGCTGTTTTTT. Its translation: CASSSGTGLFAGELFF.

This clone was observed a single time. The CDR3 DNA reads TGTGCCAGCAGCGTGGGAAACAGGGGTGGGGATGAGCAGTTCTTC. Protein sequence: CASSVGNRGGDEQFF. The V and J genes are TRBV11-3 and TRBJ2-1; 7 bases map to TRBD1. Germline V gene data show CDR1 as SGHNT and CDR2 as YENEEA. J gave up 8 bases and V 5 bases, and 12 bases lay outside the gene matches. The CDR3 totals 15 residues.

The rearrangement links TRBV4-1 to TRBJ2-7; D uncertain. Looked up from germline, CDR1 is MGHRA and CDR2 is YSYEKL. This CDR3 has 16 amino acids. Trimming removed 0 bases at V and 3 bases at J, with 15 bases between. The CDR3, as DNA: TGCGCCAGCAGCCAAGAGTCCGGTCTTTCACTCTACGAGCAGTACTTC. This codes for CASSQESGLSLYEQYF.

The rearrangement links TRBV13 to TRBJ2-1; 9 bases match TRBD1. V dropped 5 bases and J dropped 6; count of bases not matched to a gene: 14. From germline, CDR1 is PRHDT and CDR2 FYEKMQ (reference sequence). The CDR3 spans 17 residues. The CDR3 DNA reads as TGTGCCAGCAGCCCAAGCCTCCGGGACAGGGTGCTCAATGAGCAGTTCTTC. This codes for CASSPSLRDRVLNEQFF.

The gene calls are TRBV11-2 and TRBJ2-2, with D possibly being TRBD2 (6 bases). CDR3 length: 14 residues. The germline gives CDR1 SGHAT, CDR2 FQNNGV. Trimming cost V 7 bases and J 1 base, with 10 bases left between them. In DNA form, the CDR3 reads TGTGCCAGCACTCCGGGGGAGAACACCGGGGAGCTGTTTTTT. Translating gives CASTPGENTGELFF.

V gene TRBV27 combines with J gene TRBJ2-2, with 9 bases fitting TRBD2. The V gene's germline CDR1 is MNHEY and CDR2 SMNVEV (reference sequence). V dropped 10 bases and J dropped 2; count of bases not matched to a gene: 17. The CDR3 contains 18 residues. CDR3 in amino acids: CATRLWARGGANTGELFF. DNA for the CDR3: TGTGCCACCCGATTATGGGCGCGCGGGGGGGCTAACACCGGGGAGCTGTTTTTT.

This clone was seen once. The chain has TRBV13 and TRBJ1-1; 11 nucleotides agree with TRBD1. This CDR3 has 16 amino acids. The J segment lost 5 bases and the V segment lost 3 bases, leaving 8 bases of the junction unmatched. Germline-derived CDR1 and CDR2 are PRHDT and FYEKMQ (reference sequence). CDR3 sequence reads: CASSFKIGTGGTEAFF. The CDR3 DNA reads as TGTGCCAGCAGCTTCAAGATAGGGACAGGGGGGACTGAAGCTTTCTTT. The full variable domain, rest sourced from reference TRBV13 and TRBJ1-1, is AAGVIQSPRHLIKEKRETATLKCYPIPRHDTVYWYQQGPGQDPQFLISFYEKMQSDKGSIPDRFSAQQFSDYHSELNMSSLELGDSALYFCASSFKIGTGGTEAFFGQGTRLTVV.

The chain has TRBV28 and TRBJ2-5, with 13 bases lining up with TRBD2. The CDR3 totals 20 residues. Germline trimming cut 8 bases from V and 5 bases from J; bases unmatched to any gene: 23. Germline CDR1 is MDHEN and CDR2 is SYDVKM. The CDR3 spells CASCQPGLAGRLAKMETQYF. CDR3 DNA sequence: TGTGCCAGCTGCCAACCGGGACTAGCGGGGAGGTTGGCAAAGATGGAGACCCAGTACTTC.

The chain employs TRBV2 and TRBJ1-4; 12 bases align to TRBD1. The V gene end was trimmed by 5 bases and the J gene end by 13 bases; junction bases not matched to a gene: 14. There are 16 residues in the CDR3. Germline V CDR1 and CDR2: SNHLY, FYNNEI. DNA for the CDR3: TGTGCCAGCAGTCGGGACAGGGGGCGCGCAATGGAAGGACTGTTTTTT. It codes for CASSRDRGRAMEGLFF.

This clone was seen a few times. This chain uses TRBV6-5 with TRBJ2-3; TRBD2 is a possible D gene (6 bases). V lost 4 bases, J lost 6 bases, and 17 bases lay in between. The CDR3 loop spans 15 amino acids. Germline CDR1 is MNHEY and CDR2 is SVGAGI. CDR3 sequence: CASSSTPSGLDTQYF. DNA of the CDR3: TGTGCCAGCAGTTCTACGCCCAGCGGGCTTGATACGCAGTATTTT.

This rearrangement joins TRBV19 to TRBJ2-5, with 12 positions matching TRBD2. The trim removed 9 bases at V and 2 bases at J, leaving 7 bases unmatched. Germline V lookup: CDR1 LNHDA, CDR2 SQIVND (reference sequence). This CDR3 region has 15 residues. CDR3: CASTLAGGQQETQYF. CDR3 nucleotides: TGTGCCAGCACGCTAGCGGGGGGGCAACAAGAGACCCAGTACTTC.

J is TRBJ2-1 and V is TRBV11-2; 9 bases are a match to TRBD2. This CDR3 is built from 15 residues. Trimming removed 4 bases from V and 6 bases from J; junction bases left unmatched: 7. Germline lookup yields CDR1 SGHAT and CDR2 FQNNGV. CDR3 sequence: CASSSLRGGINEQFF. In nucleotides, the CDR3 is TGTGCCAGCAGCTCCCTGCGGGGGGGGATCAATGAGCAGTTCTTC.

This chain uses TRBV9 with TRBJ2-7; TRBD2 might be the D (5 bases). The CDR3 loop spans 14 amino acids. The germline CDR1 and CDR2 sequences are SGDLS and YYNGEE. The ends were cut back, 0 bases at V and 6 bases at J, with 13 bases in the middle. In DNA, the CDR3 is TGTGCCAGCAGCGTAGAGGTAGGACTGGGCGAGCAGTACTTC. Translating it yields CASSVEVGLGEQYF. The whole variable domain, filled in from reference TRBV9 and TRBJ2-7, reads DSGVTQTPKHLITATGQRVTLRCSPRSGDLSVYWYQQSLDQGLQFLIQYYNGEERAKGNILERFSAQQFPDLHSELNLSSLELGDSALYFCASSVEVGLGEQYFGPGTRLTVT.

V and J are TRBV11-2 and TRBJ2-7; D is uncertain. V lost 0 bases, J lost 7 bases, and 22 bases lay in between. Looked up from germline, CDR1 is SGHAT and CDR2 is FQNNGV. The CDR3 is made up of 17 amino acids. CDR3 nucleotide sequence: TGTGCCAGCAGCTTAGAATCCCCGCCCGGTGCTTATGTGGAGCAGTACTTC. This codes for CASSLESPPGAYVEQYF.

This clone was observed a handful of times. The chain employs TRBV2 and TRBJ1-3, with 8 bases aligning to TRBD1. Trimming took 7 bases from V and 2 from J; bases not matched to a gene: 7. The CDR3 has 15 residues. Germline V gene sequence: CDR1 SNHLY, CDR2 FYNNEI. The CDR3 DNA follows: TGTGCCAGCATTACTCCGGACAGGGCTGGAAACACCATATATTTT. This sequence encodes CASITPDRAGNTIYF.

The table lists this clone with a few counts. J is TRBJ1-2 and V is TRBV28; a possible D gene is TRBD1 (6 bases). The V end was cut by 10 bases, the J end by 7 bases, with 13 bases between. The CDR3 runs to 11 residues. Per germline, CDR1 MDHEN and CDR2 SYDVKM. DNA of the CDR3: TGTGCCACCAATAAAGGGGGTGGCTACACCTTC. This sequence encodes CATNKGGGYTF.

The chain is built from TRBV6-5 and TRBJ1-2; D gene unclear. V gave up 6 bases and J gave up 7 bases, with 15 bases separating them. In germline, CDR1 is MNHEY, CDR2 SVGAGI. CDR3 length: 13 amino acids. CDR3 coding DNA: TGTGCCAGCAGGACCCCCGGGTCTTTTGGCTACACCTTC. Translated, it gives CASRTPGSFGYTF.

The V call is TRBV5-4, the J call TRBJ1-4, with TRBD1 matching over 8 bases. With 4 bases clipped from V and 8 bases from J, the junction kept 7 bases outside the gene matches. The CDR3 extends over 14 amino acids. CDR1 is SGHNT and CDR2 is YYREEE in the germline V gene (reference sequence). CDR3 protein: CASSLTGGGEKLFF. The CDR3 bases are TGTGCCAGCAGCCTTACAGGGGGAGGGGAAAAACTGTTTTTT.

The chain uses TRBV4-2 and TRBJ2-1, with 9 bases identical to TRBD1. The germline gives CDR1 LGHNA, CDR2 YNFKEQ. The CDR3 spans 14 residues. The ends lost 4 bases at V and 6 bases at J; junction bases unmatched: 4. CDR3 in DNA: TGTGCCAGCAGCCTGACAGGGGGTCTCAATGAGCAGTTCTTC. It yields the protein CASSLTGGLNEQFF.

This clone occurred a few times. CDR3 nucleotides: TGTGCCAGCAGTGAAGGAACAGGACAAGAGACCCAGTACTTC. Residues: CASSEGTGQETQYF. V is TRBV6-1 and J is TRBJ2-5; a weak D match, TRBD1 (5 bases). Germline V gene sequence: CDR1 MNHNS, CDR2 SASEGT. Trimming took off 1 base at V and 2 bases at J, with 8 bases between the two ends. The CDR3 totals 14 residues.

The chain couples TRBV9 to TRBJ1-3; no reliable D call. Trimming cost V 0 bases and J 4 bases, with 8 bases left between them. The CDR3 loop spans 14 amino acids. Per the germline V gene, CDR1 is SGDLS and CDR2 is YYNGEE. CDR3: CASSVEGAGNTIYF. In nucleotides, the CDR3 is TGTGCCAGCAGCGTAGAGGGAGCCGGAAACACCATATATTTT.